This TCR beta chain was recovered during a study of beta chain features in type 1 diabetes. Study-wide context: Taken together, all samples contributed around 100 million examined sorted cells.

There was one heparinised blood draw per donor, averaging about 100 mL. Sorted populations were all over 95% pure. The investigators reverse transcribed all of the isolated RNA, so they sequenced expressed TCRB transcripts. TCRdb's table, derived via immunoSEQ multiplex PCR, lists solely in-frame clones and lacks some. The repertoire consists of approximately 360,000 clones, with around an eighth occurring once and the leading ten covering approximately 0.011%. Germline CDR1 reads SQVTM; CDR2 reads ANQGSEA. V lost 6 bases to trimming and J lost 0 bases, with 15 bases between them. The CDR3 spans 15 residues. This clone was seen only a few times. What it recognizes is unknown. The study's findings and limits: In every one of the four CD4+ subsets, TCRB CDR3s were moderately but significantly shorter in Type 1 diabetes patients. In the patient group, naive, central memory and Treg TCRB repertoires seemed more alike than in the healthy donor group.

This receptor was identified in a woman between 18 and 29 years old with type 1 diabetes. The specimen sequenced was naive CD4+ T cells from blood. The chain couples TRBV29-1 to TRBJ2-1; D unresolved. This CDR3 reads CSVRLGGNSYNEQFF. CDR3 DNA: TGCAGCGTCCGTTTAGGCGGCAACTCCTACAATGAGCAGTTCTTC.